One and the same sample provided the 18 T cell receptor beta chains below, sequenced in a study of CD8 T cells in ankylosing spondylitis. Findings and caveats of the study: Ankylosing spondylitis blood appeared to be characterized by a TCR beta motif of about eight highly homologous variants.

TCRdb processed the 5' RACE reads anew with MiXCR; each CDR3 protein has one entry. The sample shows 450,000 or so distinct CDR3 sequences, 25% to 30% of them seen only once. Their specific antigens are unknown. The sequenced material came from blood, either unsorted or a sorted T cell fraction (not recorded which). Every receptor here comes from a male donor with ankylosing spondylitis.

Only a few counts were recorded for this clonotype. CDR3 region: CASSLEWGSKYEQYV. The DNA of the CDR3 is TGTGCCAGCAGCTTAGAGTGGGGGAGTAAGTACGAGCAGTACGTC. The chain uses TRBV11-2 and TRBJ2-7; either TRBD1 or TRBD2 may supply D (5 bases each). CDR1 is SGHAT and CDR2 is FQNNGV in the germline V gene. The CDR3 is 15 amino acids. Trimming took 0 bases from V and 4 from J, leaving 13 bases between them.

CDR3 sequence (DNA): TGTGCCAGCAGCCTGGGACAGGGTCAGGGGCCCCAGCATTTT. Amino acids: CASSLGQGQGPQHF. The V and J genes are TRBV5-4 and TRBJ1-5, with 9 bases that match TRBD1. The V segment lost 4 bases and the J segment 9 bases; nucleotides outside the gene matches: 8. CDR1 is SGHNT and CDR2 is YYREEE in the germline V gene (reference sequence). This CDR3 region has 14 residues.

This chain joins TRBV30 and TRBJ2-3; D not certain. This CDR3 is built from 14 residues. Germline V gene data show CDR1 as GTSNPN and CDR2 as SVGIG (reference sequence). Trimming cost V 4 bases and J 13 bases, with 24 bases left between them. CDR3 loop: CAWKYSTLPIPKYF. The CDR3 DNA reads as TGTGCCTGGAAGTACTCCACTTTACCGATCCCCAAGTATTTT.

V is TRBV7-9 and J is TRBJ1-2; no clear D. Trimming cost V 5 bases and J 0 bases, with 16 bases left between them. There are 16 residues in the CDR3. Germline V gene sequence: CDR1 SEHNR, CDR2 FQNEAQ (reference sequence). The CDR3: CASSPSMNRANYGYTF. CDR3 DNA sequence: TGTGCCAGCAGCCCTTCAATGAATAGAGCTAACTATGGCTACACCTTC. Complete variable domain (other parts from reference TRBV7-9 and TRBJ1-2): DTGVSQNPRHKITKRGQNVTFRCDPISEHNRLYWYRQTLGQGPEFLTYFQNEAQLEKSRLLSDRFSAERPKGSFSTLEIQRTEQGDSAMYLCASSPSMNRANYGYTFGSGTRLTVV.

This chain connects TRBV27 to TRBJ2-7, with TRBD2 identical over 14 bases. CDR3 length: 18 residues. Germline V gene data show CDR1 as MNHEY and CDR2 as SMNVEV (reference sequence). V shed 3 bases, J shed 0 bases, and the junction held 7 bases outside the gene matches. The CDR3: CASSFLGLAGVASYEQYF. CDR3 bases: TGTGCCAGCAGTTTCCTGGGACTAGCGGGAGTGGCCTCCTACGAGCAGTACTTC.

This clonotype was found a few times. This CDR3 reads CASSPRSSGSSYNEQFF. The CDR3 DNA follows: TGTGCCAGCTCACCACGGTCTAGCGGGAGCTCCTACAATGAGCAGTTCTTC. The chain uses TRBV18 and TRBJ2-1, with 10 bases matching TRBD2. CDR1 is KGHSH and CDR2 is LQKENI in the germline V gene. The CDR3 runs 17 residues. After removal of 1 base from V and 0 bases from J, the junction contained 3 bases not matched to a gene.

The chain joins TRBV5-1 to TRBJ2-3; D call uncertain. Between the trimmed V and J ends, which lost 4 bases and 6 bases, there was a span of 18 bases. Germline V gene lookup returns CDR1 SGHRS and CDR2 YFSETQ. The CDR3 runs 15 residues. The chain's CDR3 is CASSPGVRIPDTQYF. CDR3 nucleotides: TGCGCCAGCAGCCCGGGTGTCAGAATCCCCGATACGCAGTATTTT.

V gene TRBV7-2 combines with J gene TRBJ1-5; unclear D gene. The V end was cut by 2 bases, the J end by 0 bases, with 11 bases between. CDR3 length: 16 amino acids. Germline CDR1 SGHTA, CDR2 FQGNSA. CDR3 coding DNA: TGTGCCAGCAGCTTAAAGGGCGGCTATAGCAATCAGCCCCAGCATTTT. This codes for CASSLKGGYSNQPQHF.

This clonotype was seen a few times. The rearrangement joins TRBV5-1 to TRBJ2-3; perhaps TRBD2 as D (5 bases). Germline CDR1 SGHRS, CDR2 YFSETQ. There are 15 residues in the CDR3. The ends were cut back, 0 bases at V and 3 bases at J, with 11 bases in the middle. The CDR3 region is CASSLDGEGTDTQYF. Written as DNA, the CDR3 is TGCGCCAGCAGCTTGGACGGGGAAGGGACAGATACGCAGTATTTT.

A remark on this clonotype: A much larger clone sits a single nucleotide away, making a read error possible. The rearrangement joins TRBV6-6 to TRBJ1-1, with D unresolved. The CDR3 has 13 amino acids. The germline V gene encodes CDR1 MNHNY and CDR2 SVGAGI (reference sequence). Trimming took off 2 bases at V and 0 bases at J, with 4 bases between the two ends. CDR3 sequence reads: CASSYGMNTEAFF. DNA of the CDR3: TGTGCCAGCAGTTACGGGATGAACACTGAAGCTTTCTTT.

CDR3 loop: CASSRQLGVTDTQYF. DNA of the CDR3: TGTGCCAGCAGCCGACAACTAGGCGTAACAGATACGCAGTATTTT. The V gene is TRBV4-2, the J gene TRBJ2-3, with D maybe TRBD2 (5 bases). Germline CDR1 is LGHNA and CDR2 is YNFKEQ. This CDR3 is built from 15 residues. Trimming removed 4 bases at V and 3 bases at J, with 14 bases between.

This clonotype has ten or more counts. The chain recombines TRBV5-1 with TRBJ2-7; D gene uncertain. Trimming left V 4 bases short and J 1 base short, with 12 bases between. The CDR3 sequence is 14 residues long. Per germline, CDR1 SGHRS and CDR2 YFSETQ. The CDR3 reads CASSPDPSSYEQYV. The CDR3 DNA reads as TGCGCCAGCAGCCCCGATCCGTCTTCCTACGAGCAGTACGTC.

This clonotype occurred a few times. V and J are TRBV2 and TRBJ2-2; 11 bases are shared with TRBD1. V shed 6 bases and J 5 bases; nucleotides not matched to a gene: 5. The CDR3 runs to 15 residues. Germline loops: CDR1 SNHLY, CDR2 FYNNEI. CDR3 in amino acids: CASRPGTGGTGELFF. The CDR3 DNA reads TGTGCCAGCAGGCCCGGGACAGGGGGGACCGGGGAGCTGTTTTTT. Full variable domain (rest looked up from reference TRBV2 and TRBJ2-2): EPEVTQTPSHQVTQMGQEVILRCVPISNHLYFYWYRQILGQKVEFLVSFYNNEISEKSEIFDDQFSVERPDGSNFTLKIRSTKLEDSAMYFCASRPGTGGTGELFFGEGSRLTVL.

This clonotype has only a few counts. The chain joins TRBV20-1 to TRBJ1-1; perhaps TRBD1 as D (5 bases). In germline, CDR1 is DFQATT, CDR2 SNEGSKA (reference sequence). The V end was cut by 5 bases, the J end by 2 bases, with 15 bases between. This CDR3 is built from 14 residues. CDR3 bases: TGCAGTGCTCTTCTGGACACACCAAACACTGAAGCTTTCTTT. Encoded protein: CSALLDTPNTEAFF.

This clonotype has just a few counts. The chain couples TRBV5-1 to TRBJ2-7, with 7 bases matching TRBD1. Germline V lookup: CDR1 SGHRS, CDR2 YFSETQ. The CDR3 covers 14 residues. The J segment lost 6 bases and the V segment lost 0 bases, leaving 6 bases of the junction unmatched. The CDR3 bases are TGCGCCAGCAGCTTGGGACAGGGAGTCGGCGAGCAGTACTTC. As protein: CASSLGQGVGEQYF.

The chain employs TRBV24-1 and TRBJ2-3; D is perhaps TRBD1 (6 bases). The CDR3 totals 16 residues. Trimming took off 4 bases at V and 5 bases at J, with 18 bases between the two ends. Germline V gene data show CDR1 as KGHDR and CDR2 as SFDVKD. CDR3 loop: CATSDRRDTKGDTQYF. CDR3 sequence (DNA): TGTGCCACCAGTGACCGCCGGGACACCAAGGGAGATACGCAGTATTTT.

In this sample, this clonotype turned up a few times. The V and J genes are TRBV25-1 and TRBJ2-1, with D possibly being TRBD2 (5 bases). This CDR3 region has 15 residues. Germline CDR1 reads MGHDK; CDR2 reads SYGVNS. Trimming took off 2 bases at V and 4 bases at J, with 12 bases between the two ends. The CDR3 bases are TGTGCCAGCAGTGAACTGGGAGCAGAGTACAATGAGCAGTTCTTC. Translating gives CASSELGAEYNEQFF.

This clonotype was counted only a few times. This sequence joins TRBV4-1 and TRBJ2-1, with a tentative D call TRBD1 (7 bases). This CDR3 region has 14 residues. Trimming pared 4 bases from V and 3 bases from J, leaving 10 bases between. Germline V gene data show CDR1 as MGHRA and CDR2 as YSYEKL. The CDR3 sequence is CASSRGDSYNEQFF. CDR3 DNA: TGCGCCAGCAGCCGGGGGGACAGCTACAATGAGCAGTTCTTC.